This section outlines one T cell receptor beta chain sequence together with its context. Its antigen is unidentified. This beta chain slipped into a library made for alpha chains as a stray read, so its size is not meaningful. The time point denotes: sample taken at primary tumor resection. Donors were fewer than 90 untreated early-stage non-small cell lung cancer patients. The input material, whole RNA from tumor, nontumor lung or frozen PBMC, was sequenced unsorted. After removal of 5 bases from V and 8 bases from J, the junction contained 4 bases not matched to a gene. This CDR3 spans 12 amino acids. Looked up from germline, CDR1 is LGHDT and CDR2 is YNNKEL (reference sequence). The study tagged each TCR cDNA molecule with a unique molecular identifier. Each CDR3 protein is one row after TCRdb ran MiXCR on the 5' RACE reads. Here the sample table reports some 16 distinct CDR3 sequences. This sample stems from a study of spatial heterogeneity in lung cancer. Study-level background: The library had UMIs, and each TCR and UMI pair averaged more than ten raw reads. Study-level points and caveats: For expanded intratumoral alpha and beta TCRs, counts tracked tumor mutation counts.

The chain joins TRBV3-1 to TRBJ1-2; 8 bases fit TRBD1. The receptor was derived from a male donor with early-stage non-small cell lung cancer. The sample consisted of lung tumor tissue, taken at surgery. The CDR3 nucleotides are TGTGCCAGCAGCGGGACAGGTTTAGGCTACACCTTC. Protein sequence: CASSGTGLGYTF. Drawing the rest from reference TRBV3-1 and TRBJ1-2, the complete variable domain is DTAVSQTPKYLVTQMGNDKSIKCEQNLGHDTMYWYKQDSKKFLKIMFSYNNKELIINETVPNRFSPKSPDKAHLNLHINSLELGDSAVYFCASSGTGLGYTFGSGTRLTVV.